This record covers a single TCR beta chain. The antigen is undetermined. In germline, CDR1 is MNHEY, CDR2 SVGAGI. V dropped 6 bases and J dropped 4 bases, with 8 bases sitting between them. The CDR3 spans 12 residues. The donors were part of the validation cohort of more than 90 subjects. That cohort was separate from the first cohort, which comprised about 730 subjects. The data belong to a study of cytomegalovirus exposure and HLA in healthy donors. Study results and caveats: The study recorded 150 to 200 TCR beta chains that were cytomegalovirus-associated. Among the CMV-associated chains, three were confirmed in vitro as specific for CMV antigens. The classifier, whose performance was assessed in both the original and validation cohorts, reportedly diagnosed cytomegalovirus status with high specificity and sensitivity.

This table comes from immunoSEQ multiplex PCR, and its TCRdb copy is limited to in-frame clones, with some not included. The sample carries 110,000 or so clones, about 83% recorded once. Source material: PBMCs. The receptor was derived from a man younger than 35 in good health and CMV-seronegative. This chain uses TRBV6-5 with TRBJ2-3, with TRBD1 as a possible D gene (6 bases). DNA for the CDR3: TGTGCCAGCAGACAGGGTGCAGATACGCAGTATTTT. This encodes CASRQGADTQYF.